A selection of T cell receptor beta chains follows, all from one sample in a study of vaccination and CD4 T cells after COVID-19. TCRdb used MiXCR to reprocess the PCR reads, holding one entry per CDR3 protein. Among approximately 11,000 distinct CDR3 sequences listed, 40% were seen once. Antigen specificity for these receptors is unknown. The source material was CD4+ T cells from blood, cultured in vitro. The source is a human donor in good health. CDR3s include the opening cysteine and the closing phenylalanine or tryptophan. D genes are given only for firm matches. The listing skips clone size in some rows; elsewhere it reads once, few, many or a size class.

j_call d_call v_call clone_size cdr3_nt cdr3_aa
TRBJ1-2 - TRBV27 - TGTGCCAGCAGTGAACAGGGAACTTATGGCTACACCTTC CASSEQGTYGYTF
TRBJ2-4 - TRBV2 few TGTGCCAGCGGAGGAAACATTCAGTACTTC CASGGNIQYF
TRBJ1-5 - TRBV10-3 - TGTGCCATCAGGGAAGGGGGGGACCTCAATCAGCCCCAGCATTTT CAIREGGDLNQPQHF
TRBJ2-7 TRBD2 TRBV7-2 few TGTGCCAGCAGCTTAGTTGCTAGCGGGAGGGCCTCCTACGAGCAGTACTTC CASSLVASGRASYEQYF
TRBJ1-2 TRBD1 TRBV27 - TGTGCCAGCAGTTTCGACAGGGGACGTGCTGATGGCTACACCTTC CASSFDRGRADGYTF
TRBJ1-5 - TRBV24-1 few TGTGCCACCAGTGATTGGGGCGTCAATCAGCCCCAGCATTTT CATSDWGVNQPQHF
TRBJ2-5 - TRBV5-1 - TGCGCCAGCAGCACCTTCACGAACCAAGAGACCCAGTACTTC CASSTFTNQETQYF
TRBJ2-1 TRBD2 TRBV6-1 few TGTGCCAGCAGTCGGGGACTAGCGGGAGGAGACAATGAGCAGTTCTTC CASSRGLAGGDNEQFF
TRBJ1-5 - TRBV12-3/TRBV12-4 - TGTGCCAGCAGTTTGGCAGGGAACAATCAGCCCCAGCATTTT CASSLAGNNQPQHF
TRBJ1-2 - TRBV2 few TGTGCCAGAGGTGGGGGTGCCGGTGCTGGCTACACCTTC CARGGGAGAGYTF
TRBJ2-2 TRBD1 TRBV28 - TGTGCCAGCAGTTTATTGCCAGGGGGTAAAGCCGGGGAGCTGTTTTTT CASSLLPGGKAGELFF
TRBJ2-7 TRBD1 TRBV7-8 - TGTGCCAGCAGCTCCCCTGGGGGGGGGACAGGGGCGAACGAGCAGTACTTC CASSSPGGGTGANEQYF
TRBJ1-5 - TRBV6-1 - TGTGCCAGCAGGCTACAGGTGGGCCAGAATCAGCCCCAGCATTTT CASRLQVGQNQPQHF
TRBJ2-1 TRBD1 TRBV7-2 few TGTGCCAGCACCCCTGGCAGGGGGAACAATGAGCAGTTCTTC CASTPGRGNNEQFF
TRBJ2-3 TRBD2 TRBV7-2 - TGTGCCAGCAGCCTCCGATCTAGCGGAGCAACAGATACGCAGTATTTT CASSLRSSGATDTQYF
TRBJ1-5 - TRBV27 few TGTGCCAGCAGTTTAATCCTCAATCAGCCCCAGCATTTT CASSLILNQPQHF
TRBJ1-5 TRBD1 TRBV24-1 few TGTGCCACCAGTGACAATCGCCGGGACAGTTTGTATCAGCCCCAGCATTTT CATSDNRRDSLYQPQHF
TRBJ2-7 - TRBV29-1 once TGCAGCGTTGGTAAGACCCTCTCCTACGAGCAGTACTTC CSVGKTLSYEQYF
TRBJ2-2 TRBD2 TRBV10-3 - TGTGCCACCAGGCTGGCCGGGACGGGGGGTTCCGGGGAGCTGTTTTTT CATRLAGTGGSGELFF
TRBJ2-2 - TRBV6-1 - TGTGCCAGCAGCAGACAAAACACCGGGGAGCTGTTTTTT CASSRQNTGELFF
TRBJ1-1 - TRBV6-5 few TGTGCCAGCAGTTACTCGGGGACGGGGAACACTGAAGCTTTCTTT CASSYSGTGNTEAFF
TRBJ2-7 TRBD2 TRBV6-2/TRBV6-3 - TGTGCCAGCGGACTAGCGGGGTCCTACGAGCAGTACTTC CASGLAGSYEQYF
TRBJ2-5 - TRBV7-2 few TGTGCCAGCAGCCTCACTCCGAGGGGAGGAGAGACCCAGTACTTC CASSLTPRGGETQYF
TRBJ2-2 - TRBV7-3 - TGTGCCAGCAGCCTTACAGTGTCCGGGGAGCTGTTTTTT CASSLTVSGELFF
TRBJ2-1 - TRBV19 - TGTGCCAGTAGTGTCTCTAACGGGATCTCCTACAATGAGCAGTTCTTC CASSVSNGISYNEQFF
TRBJ1-2 - TRBV19 few TGTGCCAGTAGACCCTCGGACAGATTAAACTATGGCTACACCTTC CASRPSDRLNYGYTF
TRBJ1-2 - TRBV28 few TGTGCCAGCAGCCCGGAATGGTCGTCCATGAGAACCTTC CASSPEWSSMRTF
TRBJ2-7 - TRBV24-1 - TGTGCCACCAGTGATTTGCGGAAGGACGAGCAGTACTTC CATSDLRKDEQYF
TRBJ1-5 - TRBV7-9 few TGTGCCAGCAGCTTAGAGGATAACCAGCCCCAGCATTTT CASSLEDNQPQHF
TRBJ1-5 - TRBV6-2/TRBV6-3 medium-sized TGTGCCAGCACAAAGGCCGCAGCGCCGAATCAGCCCCAGCATTTT CASTKAAAPNQPQHF
TRBJ2-2 TRBD1 TRBV7-9 - TGTGCCAGCAGCTCAATACCCGGGACAGGGGACACCGGGGAGCTGTTTTTT CASSSIPGTGDTGELFF
TRBJ2-3 - TRBV20-1 few TGCAGTGCGAGCTCTAGCACAGATACGCAGTATTTT CSASSSTDTQYF
TRBJ2-2 TRBD2 TRBV24-1 once TGTGCCACCAGTGACTCGGGACTAGCGGGAGGGCGGGCCGGGGAGCTGTTTTTT CATSDSGLAGGRAGELFF
TRBJ2-3 - TRBV20-1 - TGCAGTGCTACAGGACCAGAGAGCAGGGGAGATACGCAGTATTTT CSATGPESRGDTQYF
TRBJ1-2 - TRBV25-1 few TGTGCCAGCAGTGAAGGGGGGTTCTATGGCTACACCTTC CASSEGGFYGYTF
TRBJ1-5 - TRBV6-5 few TGTGCCAGCAGTTCAGGGCTCATTAGAAATCAGCCCCAGCATTTT CASSSGLIRNQPQHF
TRBJ2-2 - TRBV10-3 - TGTGCCATTCGCCAGGTAGCGGCCCCCTTTGGGGAGCTGTTTTTT CAIRQVAAPFGELFF
TRBJ2-5 - TRBV10-3 few TGTGCCATCCTCTACCAAGAGACCCAGTACTTC CAILYQETQYF
TRBJ2-3 - TRBV11-1 - TGTGCCAGCAGCCACGCAGGGTTTGGAGATACGCAGTATTTT CASSHAGFGDTQYF
TRBJ2-7 - TRBV20-1 - TGCAGTGCTAGAGTGGAACCGACCTCGCCTCATGGGCAGTACTTC CSARVEPTSPHGQYF
TRBJ1-3 TRBD1 TRBV6-5 - TGTGCCAGCAGTTACGCGACAGGGTCGGGAAACACCATATATTTT CASSYATGSGNTIYF
TRBJ1-5 TRBD1 TRBV4-2 - TGTGCCAGCAGCCAAGATGGACAGGGGGATCAGCCCCAGCATTTT CASSQDGQGDQPQHF
TRBJ2-7 - TRBV18 - TGTGCCAGCTCACCGGGAGGAGGTTACGAGCAGTACTTC CASSPGGGYEQYF
TRBJ1-1 - TRBV7-2 few TGTGCCAGCACCCCCCCTCCGGCGAAGACTGAAGCTTTCTTT CASTPPPAKTEAFF
TRBJ2-1 - TRBV9 few TGTGCCAGCAGCGTAGGGCAGGGTTCCTACAATGAGCAGTTCTTC CASSVGQGSYNEQFF
TRBJ2-7 - TRBV28 - TGTGCCACCATGGACGTCGACCTCTACGAGCAGTACTTC CATMDVDLYEQYF
TRBJ2-2 TRBD2 TRBV27 - TGTGCCAGCTCTCTCTTAGGACTAGCGGGAGGCCACGGCACCGGGGAGCTGTTTTTT CASSLLGLAGGHGTGELFF
TRBJ2-6 - TRBV27 - TGTGCCAGCAGTCTCAGACAGGCTGGGGCCAACGTCCTGACTTTC CASSLRQAGANVLTF
TRBJ2-3 - TRBV15 - TGTGCCACCAGCAGAGAAGGCGGAGCAGATACGCAGTATTTT CATSREGGADTQYF
TRBJ1-6 - TRBV6-1 medium-sized TGTGCCAGCAGGCGCGACGGATTGGGAGATTCACCCCTCCACTTT CASRRDGLGDSPLHF
TRBJ2-2 - TRBV4-1 once TGCGCCAGCAGCGCACCGGGCCGGCGGAACACCGGGGAGCTGTTTTTT CASSAPGRRNTGELFF